The rows below give T cell receptor beta chains drawn from one sample of a study of T-cell memory formation after mild COVID-19. TCRdb redid the calling of the 5' RACE reads with MiXCR, one entry per CDR3 protein. The sample records 350,000 to 450,000 distinct CDR3 sequences, 25% to 30% being singletons. Sequences were obtained from PBMCs or a T cell subset sorted from them (not recorded which). All receptors come from an adult woman who had mild COVID-19 (a few samples of this study predate the infection). Cell type and time point are not known. The CDR3 runs from the conserved cysteine through the conserved F or W. D genes are given only for firm matches. Size values are once, few and many counts, or a class for expanded clones, and some rows have none.

abundance	v_gene	j_gene	d_gene	CDR3aa	CDR3nt
NA	TRBV12-3/TRBV12-4	TRBJ2-1	TRBD2	CASKTSGVYNEQFF	TGTGCCAGCAAGACTAGCGGGGTTTACAATGAGCAGTTCTTC
NA	TRBV5-1	TRBJ2-5	TRBD2	CASSFREGVKETQYF	TGCGCCAGCAGCTTCCGGGAGGGGGTCAAAGAGACCCAGTACTTC
few	TRBV4-1	TRBJ1-4	NA	CASSAREDEKLFF	TGCGCCAGCAGTGCCAGGGAGGACGAAAAACTGTTTTTT
few	TRBV3-1	TRBJ2-5	NA	CASSPTHGVQETQYF	TGTGCCAGCAGCCCCACGCACGGGGTCCAAGAGACCCAGTACTTC
NA	TRBV29-1	TRBJ1-2	NA	CSVEDSAAFYGYTF	TGCAGCGTTGAAGATTCGGCCGCATTCTATGGCTACACCTTC
few	TRBV12-3/TRBV12-4	TRBJ1-1	TRBD1	CASSHRQGARTEAFF	TGTGCCAGCAGTCACAGACAGGGGGCTCGGACTGAAGCTTTCTTT
few	TRBV6-5	TRBJ1-1	TRBD1	CASGRQGLNTEAFF	TGTGCCAGCGGAAGACAGGGCCTGAACACTGAAGCTTTCTTT
NA	TRBV3-1	TRBJ2-1	TRBD1	CASSLGTAGIEQFF	TGTGCCAGCAGCCTTGGGACAGCCGGGATTGAGCAGTTCTTC
NA	TRBV13	TRBJ2-7	TRBD1	CASSRSGTGTSYEQYF	TGTGCCAGCAGCAGATCCGGGACAGGGACTTCCTACGAGCAGTACTTC
NA	TRBV11-2	TRBJ2-3	NA	CASSRLLGEWTDTQYF	TGTGCCAGCAGCCGCCTCCTGGGAGAGTGGACAGATACGCAGTATTTT
few	TRBV10-3	TRBJ2-7	NA	CAISDRGTAGLEQYF	TGTGCCATCAGTGATAGGGGGACGGCTGGTCTCGAGCAGTACTTC
NA	TRBV4-3	TRBJ1-4	NA	CASSPSALGGREKLFF	TGCGCCAGCAGCCCCTCAGCTCTGGGGGGTAGGGAAAAACTGTTTTTT
few	TRBV9	TRBJ2-2	NA	CASSAPNLAGELFF	TGTGCCAGCAGCGCCCCAAATCTAGCCGGGGAGCTGTTTTTT
NA	TRBV4-2	TRBJ2-1	TRBD2	CASSQGTSGNSYNEQFF	TGTGCCAGCAGCCAGGGGACGAGCGGGAACTCCTACAATGAGCAGTTCTTC
few	TRBV6-5	TRBJ2-6	TRBD2	CASLRLAGSTGANVLTF	TGTGCCAGTCTGCGACTAGCGGGATCCACTGGGGCCAACGTCCTGACTTTC
NA	TRBV7-2	TRBJ2-4	NA	CASLFPPQNIQYF	TGTGCCAGCCTCTTCCCCCCGCAAAACATTCAGTACTTC
few	TRBV29-1	TRBJ1-1	TRBD1	CSVEEVPGGEAFF	TGCAGCGTTGAAGAGGTGCCAGGGGGTGAAGCTTTCTTT
NA	TRBV6-6	TRBJ2-7	NA	CASSWEGTLYSYEQYF	TGTGCCAGCAGTTGGGAAGGGACTCTCTACTCCTACGAGCAGTACTTC